Each of the 3 T cell receptor beta chains below was sequenced from the same sample in a study of control samples from healthy donors and cancer patients. Here immunoSEQ multiplex PCR was the method, and the copy in TCRdb shows in-frame clones only, minus some. The table includes 100,000 to 150,000 clones, just under 90% detected once. The sequencing sample was made of PBMCs. These receptors all stem from a man aged 50 to 60 with head and neck cancer.

The rearrangement uses TRBV4-2 and TRBJ2-1, with 10 bases aligning to TRBD2. Germline CDR1 LGHNA, CDR2 YNFKEQ. J gave up 8 bases and V 6 bases, and 7 bases lay outside the gene matches. The CDR3 length is 14 residues. CDR3 region: CASRAGGPQHEQFF. CDR3 bases: TGTGCCAGCAGAGCGGGGGGGCCGCAGCATGAGCAGTTCTTC.

This clone was seen a single time. The chain carries TRBV19 and TRBJ2-1, with D possibly being TRBD2 (7 bases). CDR3 size: 14 residues. V lost 5 bases and J lost 4, with 12 bases in between. The germline V gene encodes CDR1 LNHDA and CDR2 SQIVND (reference sequence). The chain's CDR3 is CASSYGGRYNEQFF. CDR3 nucleotides: TGTGCCAGTAGTTACGGGGGGCGATACAATGAGCAGTTCTTC.

This clone was seen more than once but under ten times. V usage is TRBV19 and J usage is TRBJ1-6, with a weak D call TRBD1 (6 bases). The CDR3 runs to 13 residues. Trimming shortened V by 4 bases and J by 7 bases, and 8 bases separated the two germline ends. The germline CDR1 and CDR2 sequences are LNHDA and SQIVND (reference sequence). CDR3 amino acids: CASSTQGNSPLHF. For the CDR3, the DNA is TGTGCCAGTAGTACGCAGGGGAATTCACCCCTCCACTTT.